This TCR beta chain emerged from a study of PD-L1 blockade in urothelial cancer (TCRdb year 2017). Notes on the research overall: Every patient began therapy in 2014 and was given atezolizumab 1,200 mg intravenously every 3 weeks. About 85% of the roughly 29 patients were identified as males with urothelial cancer of bladder origin, and a prior smoking history was reported by 18 of 29 patients. Patients had an ECOG performance status of 0 or 1 and had received between 0 and 3 prior chemotherapy regimens. Blood samples were analyzed at 3 weeks after treatment start (second dose) and at 6 weeks after treatment start. Blood samples gave median yields of around 140,000 T cells and tens of thousands of unique TCRs, along with a median clonality of roughly 0.08. The study was an exploratory multi-omic analysis of somatic, immune and clinical correlates of response to PD-L1 blockade with atezolizumab in urothelial cancer. Pretreatment tumor samples and matched peripheral blood, collected serially before and after atezolizumab treatment, underwent TCR sequencing. Durable clinical benefit was defined as a progression-free survival longer than 6 months, and TCR features were additionally tested against progression-free survival and overall survival. In the same patients, pretreatment tumors underwent whole exome sequencing and RNA sequencing in addition to TCR sequencing. Durable clinical benefit was achieved by nine patients but not by the remaining 20. Just over 28 patients had pretreatment blood TCR-seq, around 25 had at least one posttreatment blood collection, and around 25 had tumor TCR-seq.

CDR1 is given as SGHTS and CDR2 as YDEGEE, both from the germline V gene. The germline ends are 9 bases apart after V is trimmed by 4 bases and J by 5 bases. From its cysteine to its phenylalanine, the CDR3 spans 12 amino acids. Only the CDR3 DNA is retained, 36 bases long and in frame from the first base. A word on this clone: Its antigen is currently not known. No much larger clonotype is one base removed from it; base qualities were not supplied.

Synthetic TCR analog templates were spiked into each PCR so that absolute template abundance could be estimated from read counts. The immunoSEQ assay was used to amplify TCRbeta CDR3 regions from genomic DNA with bias-controlled V and J gene primers. Rearranged TCRbeta segments were sequenced at approximately 20X coverage. As for the authors' bioinformatics: Sequencing errors were corrected by clustering and CDR3s were annotated against IMGT to assign V, D and J genes. Only productive TCRbeta rearrangements were used in downstream analyses, excluding out-of-frame or stop-codon sequences. Clonality was computed as one minus Shannon entropy normalized by the log of the number of unique productive sequences. Clones differing between time points or between blood and tumor were identified using Fisher's exact test with Benjamini-Hochberg correction, with an adjusted p below 0.01 applied as the threshold. In TCRdb, the immuneACCESS table is reduced to in-frame sequences with V and J assigned. These tables do not hold every clone; where another copy was compared, an unresolved V gene accounts for under half, and the others remain unexplained. V, J and clone size derive from that table, while D and trimming were established from the DNA sequence. This sample has approximately 79,000 clones in its table, and around 90% of those were observed once. The top ten clonotypes cover more than 5.5% of the sample.

A total of under 35 patients with locally advanced or metastatic urothelial carcinoma, treated at Memorial Sloan Kettering on a trial protocol, made up the cohort. Peripheral blood mononuclear cells were collected pretreatment and during treatment, with between 1 and 8 total time points obtained per patient. The Qiagen DNeasy Blood extraction kit was used to purify genomic DNA from total PBMCs and from tumor samples. PBMCs were collected pretreatment and during treatment and were isolated and stored as previously described. Results the study describes overall, beyond this receptor: Small sample size (n ≈ 29) and many exploratory analyses mean the results are intended to be hypothesis-generating. At 3 weeks after the start of treatment, tumor-associated TCR clones in peripheral blood had expanded more in patients with durable benefit (n of about 21, p = 0.022). A pretreatment peripheral blood TCR clonality below the median was linked to improved progression-free and overall survival.

The source was PBMCs, collected around atezolizumab (anti-PD-L1) treatment. This TCR came from a woman aged 70-85 years with urothelial cancer. This chain joins TRBV5-8 to TRBJ2-5; D gene: possibly TRBD2, on 5 matching bases. The DNA sequence follows: TGTGCCAGCAGCCCGGGGTCGGAGACCCAGTACTTC. The translation is CASSPGSETQYF.